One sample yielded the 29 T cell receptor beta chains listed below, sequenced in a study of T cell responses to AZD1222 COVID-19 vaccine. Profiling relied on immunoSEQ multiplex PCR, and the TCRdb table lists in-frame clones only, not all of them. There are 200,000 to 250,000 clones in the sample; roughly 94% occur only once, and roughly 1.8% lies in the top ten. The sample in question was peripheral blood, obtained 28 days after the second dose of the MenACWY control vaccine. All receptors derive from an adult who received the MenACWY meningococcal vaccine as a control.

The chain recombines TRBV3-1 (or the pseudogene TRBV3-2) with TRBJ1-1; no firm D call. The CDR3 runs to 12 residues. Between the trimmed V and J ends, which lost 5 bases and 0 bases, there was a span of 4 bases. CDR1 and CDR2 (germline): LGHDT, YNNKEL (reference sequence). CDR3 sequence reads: CASSGMNTEAFF. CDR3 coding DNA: TGTGCCAGCAGCGGTATGAACACTGAAGCTTTCTTT.

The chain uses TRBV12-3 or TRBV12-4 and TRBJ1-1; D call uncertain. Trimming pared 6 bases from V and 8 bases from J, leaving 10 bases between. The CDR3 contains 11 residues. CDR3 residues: CASSQTVEAFF. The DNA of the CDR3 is TGTGCCAGCAGCCAAACAGTAGAAGCTTTCTTT.

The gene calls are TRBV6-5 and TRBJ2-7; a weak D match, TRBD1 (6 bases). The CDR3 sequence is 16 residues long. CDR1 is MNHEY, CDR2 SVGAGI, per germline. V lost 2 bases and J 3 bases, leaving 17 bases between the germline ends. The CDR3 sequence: CASSYPNPQGDYEQYF. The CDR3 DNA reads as TGTGCCAGCAGTTACCCCAACCCACAGGGCGACTACGAGCAGTACTTC.

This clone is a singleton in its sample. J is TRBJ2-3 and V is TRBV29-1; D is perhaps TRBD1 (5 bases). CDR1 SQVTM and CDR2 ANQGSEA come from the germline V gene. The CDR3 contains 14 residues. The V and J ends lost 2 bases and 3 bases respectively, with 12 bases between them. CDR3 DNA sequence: TGCAGCGTTGAAAAGGGGCGGAGAACAGATACGCAGTATTTT. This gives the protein CSVEKGRRTDTQYF.

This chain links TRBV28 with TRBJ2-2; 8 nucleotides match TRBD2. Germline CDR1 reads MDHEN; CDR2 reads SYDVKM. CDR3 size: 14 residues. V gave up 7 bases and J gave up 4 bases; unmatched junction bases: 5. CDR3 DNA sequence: TGTGCCAGCATGAACGCGGGGGGCACCGGGGAGCTGTTTTTT. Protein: CASMNAGGTGELFF. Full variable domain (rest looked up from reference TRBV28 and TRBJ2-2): DVKVTQSSRYLVKRTGEKVFLECVQDMDHENMFWYRQDPGLGLRLIYFSYDVKMKEKGDIPEGYSVSREKKERFSLILESASTNQTSMYLCASMNAGGTGELFFGEGSRLTVL.

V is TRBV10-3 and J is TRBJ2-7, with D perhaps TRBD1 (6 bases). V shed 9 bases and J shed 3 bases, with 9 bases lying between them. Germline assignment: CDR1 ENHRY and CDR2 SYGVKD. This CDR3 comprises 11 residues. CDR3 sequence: CAIQGYYEQYF. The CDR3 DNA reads TGTGCCATTCAGGGGTACTACGAGCAGTACTTC.

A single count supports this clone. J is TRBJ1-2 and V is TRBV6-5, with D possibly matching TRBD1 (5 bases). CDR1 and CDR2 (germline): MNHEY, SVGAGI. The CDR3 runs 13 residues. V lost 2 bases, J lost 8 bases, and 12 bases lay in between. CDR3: CASSYPGLGGYTF. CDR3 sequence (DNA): TGTGCCAGCAGTTACCCGGGACTGGGGGGCTACACCTTC.

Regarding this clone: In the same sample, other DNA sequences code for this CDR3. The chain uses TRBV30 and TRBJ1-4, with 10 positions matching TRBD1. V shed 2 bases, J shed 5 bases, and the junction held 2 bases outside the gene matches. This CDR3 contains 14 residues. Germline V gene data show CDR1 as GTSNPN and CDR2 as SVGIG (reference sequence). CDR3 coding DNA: TGTGCCTGGAGTAGGGGACAGGGGAATGAAAAACTGTTTTTT. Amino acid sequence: CAWSRGQGNEKLFF.

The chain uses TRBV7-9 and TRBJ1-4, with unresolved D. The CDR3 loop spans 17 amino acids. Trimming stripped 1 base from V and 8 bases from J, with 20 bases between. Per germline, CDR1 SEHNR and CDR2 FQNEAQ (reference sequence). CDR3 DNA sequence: TGTGCCAGCAGCTTAGAGGACCCGGCAGGCCTTTGGGAAAAACTGTTTTTT. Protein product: CASSLEDPAGLWEKLFF.

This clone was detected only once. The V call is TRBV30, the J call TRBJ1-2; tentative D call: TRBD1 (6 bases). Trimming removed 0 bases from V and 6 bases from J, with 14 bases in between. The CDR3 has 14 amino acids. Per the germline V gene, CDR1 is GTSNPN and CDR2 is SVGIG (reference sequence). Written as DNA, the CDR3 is TGTGCCTGGAGTGTAGGTTCGGCAGGGGATGGCTACACCTTC. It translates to CAWSVGSAGDGYTF.

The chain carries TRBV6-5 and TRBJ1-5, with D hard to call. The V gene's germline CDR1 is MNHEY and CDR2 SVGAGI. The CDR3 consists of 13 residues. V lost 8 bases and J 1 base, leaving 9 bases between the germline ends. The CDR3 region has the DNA TGTGCCAGCTGCTGGTCCAGCAATCAGCCCCAGCATTTT. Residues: CASCWSSNQPQHF.

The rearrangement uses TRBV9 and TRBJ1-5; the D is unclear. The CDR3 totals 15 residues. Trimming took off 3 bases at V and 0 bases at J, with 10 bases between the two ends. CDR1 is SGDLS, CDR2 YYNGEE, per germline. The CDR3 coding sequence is TGTGCCAGCAGCGGGGATCCCCATAGCAATCAGCCCCAGCATTTT. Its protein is CASSGDPHSNQPQHF.

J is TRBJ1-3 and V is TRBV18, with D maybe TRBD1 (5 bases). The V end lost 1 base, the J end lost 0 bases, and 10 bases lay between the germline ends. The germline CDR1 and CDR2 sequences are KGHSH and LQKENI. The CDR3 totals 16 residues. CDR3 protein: CASSPQQVDSGNTIYF. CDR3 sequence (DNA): TGTGCCAGCTCACCACAACAGGTGGACTCTGGAAACACCATATATTTT.

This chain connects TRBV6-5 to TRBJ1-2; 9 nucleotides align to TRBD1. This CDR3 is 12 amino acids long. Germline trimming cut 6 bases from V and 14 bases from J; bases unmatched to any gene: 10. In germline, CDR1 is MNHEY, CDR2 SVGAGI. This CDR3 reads CASRKTGGDRTF. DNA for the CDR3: TGTGCCAGCAGGAAGACAGGGGGTGATAGGACCTTC.

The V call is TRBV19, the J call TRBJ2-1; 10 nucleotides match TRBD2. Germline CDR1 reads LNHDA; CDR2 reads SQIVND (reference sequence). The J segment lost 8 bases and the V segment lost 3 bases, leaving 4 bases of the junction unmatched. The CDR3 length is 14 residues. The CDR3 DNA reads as TGTGCCAGTAGTATTTTAGCGGGAGGCTATGAGCAGTTCTTC. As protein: CASSILAGGYEQFF.

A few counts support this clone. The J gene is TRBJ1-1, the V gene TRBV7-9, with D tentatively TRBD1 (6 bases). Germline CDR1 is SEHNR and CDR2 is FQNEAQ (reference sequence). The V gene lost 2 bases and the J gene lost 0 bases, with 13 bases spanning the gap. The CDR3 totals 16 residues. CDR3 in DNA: TGTGCCAGCAGCTTATCTGGAACAGGGTTGAACACTGAAGCTTTCTTT. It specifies CASSLSGTGLNTEAFF.

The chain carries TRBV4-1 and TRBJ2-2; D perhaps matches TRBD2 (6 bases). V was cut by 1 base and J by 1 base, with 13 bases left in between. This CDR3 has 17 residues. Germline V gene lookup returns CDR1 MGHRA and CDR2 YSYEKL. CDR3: CASSQGWRDGNTGELFF. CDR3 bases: TGCGCCAGCAGCCAAGGCTGGAGGGACGGGAACACCGGGGAGCTGTTTTTT.

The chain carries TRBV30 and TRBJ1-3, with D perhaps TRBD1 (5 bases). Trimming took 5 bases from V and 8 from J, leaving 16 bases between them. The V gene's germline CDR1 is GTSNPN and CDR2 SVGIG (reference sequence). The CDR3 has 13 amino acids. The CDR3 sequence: CAWLQVLGDTIYF. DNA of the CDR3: TGTGCCTGGTTACAGGTGCTCGGGGACACCATATATTTT.

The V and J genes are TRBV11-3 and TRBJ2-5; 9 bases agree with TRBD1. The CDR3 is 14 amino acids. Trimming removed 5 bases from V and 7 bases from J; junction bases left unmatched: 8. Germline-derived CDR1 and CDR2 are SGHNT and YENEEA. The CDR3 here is CASSPGGQGATQYF. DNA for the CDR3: TGTGCCAGCAGCCCCGGGGGACAGGGTGCGACCCAGTACTTC.

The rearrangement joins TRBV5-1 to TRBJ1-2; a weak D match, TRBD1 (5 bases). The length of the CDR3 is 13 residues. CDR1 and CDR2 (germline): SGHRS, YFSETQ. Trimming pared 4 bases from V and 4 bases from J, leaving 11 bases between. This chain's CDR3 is CASSPGGSYGYTF. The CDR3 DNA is TGCGCCAGCAGCCCTGGGGGGAGCTATGGCTACACCTTC.

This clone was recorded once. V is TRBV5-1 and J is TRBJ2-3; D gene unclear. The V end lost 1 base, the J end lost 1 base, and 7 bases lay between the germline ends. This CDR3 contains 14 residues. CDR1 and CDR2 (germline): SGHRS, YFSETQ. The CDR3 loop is CASSLSRGTDTQYF. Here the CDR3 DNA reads TGCGCCAGCAGCTTGTCACGGGGCACAGATACGCAGTATTTT.

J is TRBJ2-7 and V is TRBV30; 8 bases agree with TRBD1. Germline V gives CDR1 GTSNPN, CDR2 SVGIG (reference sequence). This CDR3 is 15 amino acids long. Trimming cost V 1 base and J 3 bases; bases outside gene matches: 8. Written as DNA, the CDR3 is TGTGCCTGGAGTGCCCCCCGGACAGGGAACTACGAGCAGTACTTC. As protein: CAWSAPRTGNYEQYF.

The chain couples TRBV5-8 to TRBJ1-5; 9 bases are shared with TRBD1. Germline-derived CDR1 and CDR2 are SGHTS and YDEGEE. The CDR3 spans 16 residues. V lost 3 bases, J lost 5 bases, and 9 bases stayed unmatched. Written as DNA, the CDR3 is TGTGCCAGCAGCTCACCGGGACAGGGAAGGGATCAGCCCCAGCATTTT. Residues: CASSSPGQGRDQPQHF.

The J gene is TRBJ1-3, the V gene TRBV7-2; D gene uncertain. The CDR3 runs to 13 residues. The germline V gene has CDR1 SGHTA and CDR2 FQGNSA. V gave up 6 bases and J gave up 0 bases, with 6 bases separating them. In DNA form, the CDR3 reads TGTGCCAGCAGTCTCTACTCTGGAAACACCATATATTTT. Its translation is CASSLYSGNTIYF.

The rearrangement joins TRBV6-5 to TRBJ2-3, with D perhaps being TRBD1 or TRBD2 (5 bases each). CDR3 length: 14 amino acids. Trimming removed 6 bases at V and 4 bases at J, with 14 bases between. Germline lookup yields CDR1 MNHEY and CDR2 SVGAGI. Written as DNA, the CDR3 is TGTGCCAGCAGCCCAGCGTGGGACCCAGATACGCAGTATTTT. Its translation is CASSPAWDPDTQYF.

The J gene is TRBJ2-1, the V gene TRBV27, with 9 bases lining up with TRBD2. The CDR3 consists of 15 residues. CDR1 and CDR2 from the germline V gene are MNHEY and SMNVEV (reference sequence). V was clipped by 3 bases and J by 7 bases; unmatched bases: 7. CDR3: CASSFGRGGSNEQFF. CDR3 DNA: TGTGCCAGCAGTTTCGGGCGGGGGGGCTCGAATGAGCAGTTCTTC.

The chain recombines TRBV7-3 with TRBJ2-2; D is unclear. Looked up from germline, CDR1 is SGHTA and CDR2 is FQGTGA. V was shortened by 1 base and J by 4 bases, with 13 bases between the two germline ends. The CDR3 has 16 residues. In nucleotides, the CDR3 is TGTGCCAGCAGCTTAAATTTGGCAGATAGCACCGGGGAGCTGTTTTTT. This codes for CASSLNLADSTGELFF.

The CDR3: CASSYSQGTEKLFF. CDR3 DNA: TGTGCCAGCAGCTACTCACAGGGCACGGAAAAACTGTTTTTT. The chain carries TRBV13 and TRBJ1-4, with D maybe TRBD1 (6 bases). CDR3 length: 14 amino acids. In germline, CDR1 is PRHDT, CDR2 FYEKMQ (reference sequence). The ends were cut back, 4 bases at V and 8 bases at J, with 14 bases in the middle.

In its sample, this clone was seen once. The CDR3 region has the DNA TGCGCCAGCAGCTTGGTTTTAGCGGGAGGTTTGTCCTACAATGAGCAGTTCTTC. Translated: CASSLVLAGGLSYNEQFF. V is TRBV5-1 and J is TRBJ2-1; the match to TRBD2 covers 10 bases. This CDR3 spans 18 amino acids. CDR1 and CDR2 from the germline V gene are SGHRS and YFSETQ. With V trimmed by 0 bases and J by 1 base, 7 bases remained unmatched.